The 29 T cell receptor beta chains in this list originate from one sample, sequenced in a study of T cells in Graves' hyperthyroidism and ophthalmopathy (dated by TCRdb to about 2019). Library preparation employed multiplex PCR. Sequencing was performed on an Illumina HiSeq 2000. TCR beta CDR3 regions were amplified from RNA transcripts. For the first round of RT-PCR on the TCR CDR3, the HTBI primer set was used together with the Qiagen OneStep RT-PCR kit. TCRdb reprocessed the public reads (quality trimming at Q25 with fastp, clone calling with MiXCR) and kept in-frame beta chains. Entries are consolidated by CDR3 protein sequence, retaining the most common genes and DNA. Recorded for this sample are 600,000 to 700,000 distinct CDR3 sequences; over 12% of them occurred a single time. The ten largest clonotypes hold around 4% of the sample. Sequencing was done on a sample of blood. These receptors originate from a woman aged 40 to 50 with Graves' ophthalmopathy.

This clonotype was observed a single time. The gene calls are TRBV5-1 and TRBJ2-7; no clear D. With 4 bases removed from V and 3 bases from J, the gap between germline ends came to 14 bases. This CDR3 is 14 amino acids long. From germline, CDR1 is SGHRS and CDR2 YFSETQ. In DNA form, the CDR3 reads TGCGCCAGCAGCGGCAGCCAAGAAAACTACGAGCAGTACTTC. As protein: CASSGSQENYEQYF.

This clonotype came up many times. The chain carries TRBV28 and TRBJ2-3; D not certain. The length of the CDR3 is 13 residues. V shed 2 bases and J shed 3 bases, with 6 bases lying between them. From germline, CDR1 is MDHEN and CDR2 SYDVKM. The CDR3 region is CASSLDRTDTQYF. Written as DNA, the CDR3 is TGTGCCAGCAGTTTAGATCGGACAGATACGCAGTATTTT.

This clonotype was detected ten times or more. J is TRBJ2-7 and V is TRBV7-8; D is unclear. This CDR3 is built from 15 residues. V lost 5 bases and J 2 bases, leaving 16 bases between the germline ends. Germline values: CDR1 SGHVS, CDR2 FQNEAQ. The CDR3 reads CASSLSEVTAYEQYF. The CDR3 coding sequence is TGTGCCAGCAGCCTCTCCGAGGTCACCGCCTACGAGCAGTACTTC.

This clonotype was detected ten times or more. V is TRBV6-5 and J is TRBJ2-7; 8 bases agree with TRBD2. V lost 2 bases and J lost 2; bases outside the gene matches: 8. This CDR3 comprises 16 residues. The germline gives CDR1 MNHEY, CDR2 SVGAGI. The CDR3 protein is CASSYGAGGKTYEQYF. CDR3 sequence (DNA): TGTGCCAGCAGTTACGGGGCGGGGGGAAAGACCTACGAGCAGTACTTC.

The table lists this clonotype with many counts. The chain uses TRBV11-2 and TRBJ2-7; TRBD1 might be the D (6 bases). V was clipped by 4 bases and J by 2 bases, with 18 bases between them. The germline V gene encodes CDR1 SGHAT and CDR2 FQNNGV. This CDR3 is 16 amino acids long. CDR3 coding DNA: TGTGCCAGCAGCTCGTGGCCCGGACAGAGAGCCTACGAGCAGTACTTC. Amino acid sequence: CASSSWPGQRAYEQYF. The complete variable domain, with remaining parts taken from reference TRBV11-2 and TRBJ2-7, reads EAGVAQSPRYKIIEKRQSVAFWCNPISGHATLYWYQQILGQGPKLLIQFQNNGVVDDSQLPKDRFSAERLKGVDSTLKIQPAKLEDSAVYLCASSSWPGQRAYEQYFGPGTRLTVT.

This clonotype was recorded only once. The CDR3 coding sequence is TGTGCCAGCAGTTTATGGGTCAGGGGCTTAAGAATTTATGGCTACACCTTC. Translating it yields CASSLWVRGLRIYGYTF. The gene calls are TRBV28 and TRBJ1-2, with D perhaps TRBD1 (6 bases). Per the germline V gene, CDR1 is MDHEN and CDR2 is SYDVKM. The CDR3 is 17 amino acids. Deletions cut 0 bases from V and 5 bases from J, with 19 bases between.

This clonotype showed up just a few times. The V gene is TRBV7-2, the J gene TRBJ2-7, with no clear D. The germline V gene has CDR1 SGHTA and CDR2 FQGNSA. The CDR3 totals 12 residues. The V and J ends lost 8 bases and 3 bases respectively, with 11 bases between them. The CDR3 sequence is CASAPTLYEQYF. The CDR3 region has the DNA TGTGCCAGCGCACCTACCCTCTACGAGCAGTACTTC.

In this sample, this clonotype turned up many times. The chain recombines TRBV28 with TRBJ2-7; D is unresolved. Per germline, CDR1 MDHEN and CDR2 SYDVKM. V lost 2 bases, J lost 4 bases, and 6 bases lay in between. CDR3 size: 12 residues. CDR3 protein: CASSLIRYEQYF. The CDR3 DNA sequence: TGTGCCAGCAGTTTAATAAGATACGAGCAGTACTTC.

This clonotype showed up just once. This may be a read error, as it is one base from a much larger clone. The CDR3 nucleotides are TGTTCCAGCAGTATATGGACAGGGGGCAGCGAGCAGTACTTC. As protein: CSSSIWTGGSEQYF. The J gene is TRBJ2-7, the V gene TRBV28; 11 bases line up with TRBD1. Germline values: CDR1 MDHEN, CDR2 SYDVKM. This CDR3 has 14 residues. The whole variable domain, filled in from reference TRBV28 and TRBJ2-7, reads DVKVTQSSRYLVKRTGEKVFLECVQDMDHENMFWYRQDPGLGLRLIYFSYDVKMKEKGDIPEGYSVSREKKERFSLILESASTNQTSMYLCSSSIWTGGSEQYFGPGTRLTVT.

At least ten counts were recorded for this clonotype. The chain uses TRBV7-6 and TRBJ1-6; D gene uncertain. The CDR3 extends over 16 amino acids. Germline assignment: CDR1 SGHVS and CDR2 FNYEAQ. V was clipped by 3 bases and J by 9 bases, with 18 bases between them. Here the CDR3 reads CASSFNYSEIISPLHF. The CDR3 DNA is TGTGCCAGCAGCTTTAACTATTCGGAGATCATTTCACCCCTCCACTTT. The complete variable domain, with remaining parts taken from reference TRBV7-6 and TRBJ1-6, reads GAGVSQSPRYKVTKRGQDVALRCDPISGHVSLYWYRQALGQGPEFLTYFNYEAQQDKSGLPNDRFSAERPEGSISTLTIQRTEQRDSAMYRCASSFNYSEIISPLHFGNGTRLTVT.

In its sample, this clonotype was seen many times. The chain links TRBV5-6 to TRBJ2-7; D might be TRBD2 (5 bases). The germline V gene encodes CDR1 SGHDT and CDR2 YYEEEE. V gave up 0 bases and J gave up 5 bases, with 12 bases separating them. There are 14 residues in the CDR3. CDR3 in DNA: TGTGCCAGCAGCTTGGGCGGGCTAGGTGACGAGCAGTACTTC. Translating it yields CASSLGGLGDEQYF.

Comment on this clonotype: A much larger clone is a single base away; this may be a read error. The chain couples TRBV20-1 to TRBJ2-5; the match to TRBD2 covers 12 bases. The CDR3 extends over 14 amino acids. V trimming: 3 bases; J trimming: 7 bases; junction bases outside the gene matches: 6. Looked up from germline, CDR1 is DFQATT and CDR2 is SNEGSKA (reference sequence). The CDR3, as DNA: TGCAGTGCTAGGGGACTAGCGGGTGTAGGGACCCAGTACTTC. Translated: CSARGLAGVGTQYF.

The rearrangement links TRBV9 to TRBJ2-3; 7 positions agree with TRBD1. The J segment lost 0 bases and the V segment lost 0 bases, leaving 1 base of the junction unmatched. Germline assignment: CDR1 SGDLS and CDR2 YYNGEE. The CDR3 sequence is 15 residues long. This CDR3 reads CASSVGGGSTDTQYF. The CDR3 region has the DNA TGTGCCAGCAGCGTAGGAGGGGGCAGCACAGATACGCAGTATTTT.

The rearrangement uses TRBV4-1 and TRBJ2-7; 8 bases line up with TRBD2. The CDR3 is 16 amino acids. The germline V gene has CDR1 MGHRA and CDR2 YSYEKL. J was trimmed by 5 bases and V by 4 bases; bases with no gene match: 13. The CDR3 spells CASSPGTSGTTDEQYF. DNA for the CDR3: TGCGCCAGCAGCCCGGGGACTAGTGGCACGACGGACGAGCAGTACTTC.

This clonotype was picked up a small number of times. This chain links TRBV3-1 with TRBJ2-2; the match to TRBD2 covers 10 bases. Per germline, CDR1 LGHDT and CDR2 YNNKEL (reference sequence). The V gene end was trimmed by 3 bases and the J gene end by 1 base; junction bases not matched to a gene: 5. The CDR3 has 17 residues. Written as DNA, the CDR3 is TGTGCCAGCAGCCACCAAGGACTAGCGGTGAACACCGGGGAGCTGTTTTTT. It codes for CASSHQGLAVNTGELFF.

There are many counts of this clonotype. The rearrangement uses TRBV20-1 and TRBJ1-1, with 7 bases lining up with TRBD1. The CDR3 is made up of 15 amino acids. The V segment lost 0 bases and the J segment 2 bases; nucleotides outside the gene matches: 6. Germline V gives CDR1 DFQATT, CDR2 SNEGSKA (reference sequence). The CDR3 nucleotides are TGCAGTGCTAGAGATCCGGGACAGCTTAACACTGAAGCTTTCTTT. Encoded protein: CSARDPGQLNTEAFF.

The CDR3 is CASSYIPPGQGDQPQHF. CDR3 DNA: TGTGCCAGCAGTTACATTCCCCCCGGACAGGGGGATCAGCCCCAGCATTTT. The V call is TRBV6-5, the J call TRBJ1-5, with 10 bases that match TRBD1. Per germline, CDR1 MNHEY and CDR2 SVGAGI. The CDR3 consists of 17 residues. J lost 5 bases, V lost 2 bases, and 9 bases had no gene match.

This clonotype has ten or more counts. The gene calls are TRBV12-3 or TRBV12-4 and TRBJ2-7; 11 nucleotides line up with TRBD2. V lost 5 bases and J lost 3; bases outside the gene matches: 6. CDR3 length: 15 residues. In nucleotides, the CDR3 is TGTGCCAGCAGTACTACCGGGACTAGCGGCTACGAGCAGTACTTC. This gives the protein CASSTTGTSGYEQYF.

This clonotype was counted at least ten times. The chain uses TRBV7-3 and TRBJ1-5; 8 bases agree with TRBD1. CDR1 is SGHTA and CDR2 is FQGTGA in the germline V gene. This CDR3 is 19 amino acids long. The trim removed 5 bases at V and 0 bases at J, leaving 15 bases unmatched. The CDR3: CASSQPTGTGPYSNQPQHF. CDR3 bases: TGTGCCAGCAGCCAACCAACCGGGACAGGACCTTATAGCAATCAGCCCCAGCATTTT.

This clonotype was observed many times. The rearrangement links TRBV7-2 to TRBJ2-7; 7 bases map to TRBD1. After removal of 5 bases from V and 4 bases from J, the junction contained 11 bases not matched to a gene. This CDR3 spans 15 amino acids. Germline CDR1 and CDR2: SGHTA and FQGNSA. CDR3 nucleotides: TGTGCCAGCAGCCCTTTTCAACAGGGGAAGTACGAGCAGTACTTC. Encoded protein: CASSPFQQGKYEQYF.

The table lists this clonotype with many counts. V and J are TRBV7-9 and TRBJ1-2; weak D call: TRBD1 (6 bases). CDR1 is SEHNR, CDR2 FQNEAQ, per germline (reference sequence). This CDR3 has 13 amino acids. The V gene lost 2 bases and the J gene lost 3 bases, with 7 bases spanning the gap. CDR3 region: CASSLPGDYGYTF. The DNA for the CDR3 is TGTGCCAGCAGCTTACCAGGGGACTATGGCTACACCTTC.

This clonotype was observed at least ten times. The chain carries TRBV28 and TRBJ2-5, with 10 nucleotides matching TRBD2. The CDR3 sequence is 18 residues long. Trimming at V came to 2 bases and at J to 1 base, leaving 10 bases not matched to a gene. Germline lookup yields CDR1 MDHEN and CDR2 SYDVKM. The CDR3 region has the DNA TGTGCCAGCAGTTTAAGGCAGGGGCTAGCGGGAGCCCAAGAGACCCAGTACTTC. Translated, it gives CASSLRQGLAGAQETQYF.

The V and J genes are TRBV25-1 and TRBJ2-7, with D perhaps matching TRBD1 (6 bases). V was trimmed by 3 bases and J by 2 bases, leaving 14 bases between them. This CDR3 region has 15 residues. Germline CDR1 and CDR2: MGHDK and SYGVNS. The chain's CDR3 is CASSDPGRTAYEQYF. The CDR3 nucleotides are TGTGCCAGCAGTGATCCTGGCAGGACAGCCTACGAGCAGTACTTC.

This clonotype was seen ten or more times. V usage is TRBV7-2 and J usage is TRBJ2-6; D unresolved. Trimming stripped 10 bases from V and 0 bases from J, with 10 bases between. Per germline, CDR1 SGHTA and CDR2 FQGNSA. CDR3 length equals 14 residues. The CDR3 sequence: CATFTYSGANVLTF. For the CDR3, the DNA is TGTGCCACCTTTACCTACTCTGGGGCCAACGTCCTGACTTTC.

This clonotype came up many times. The chain is built from TRBV7-2 and TRBJ2-5; 8 bases fit TRBD1. This CDR3 comprises 16 residues. The ends lost 4 bases at V and 3 bases at J; junction bases unmatched: 10. Germline CDR1 and CDR2: SGHTA and FQGNSA. Written as DNA, the CDR3 is TGTGCCAGCAGCTCGTGGGGCCGGGACAGGAAAGAGACCCAGTACTTC. It translates to CASSSWGRDRKETQYF.

This clonotype was seen ten or more times. This chain joins TRBV19 and TRBJ1-1; D gene uncertain. Between the trimmed V and J ends, which lost 0 bases and 6 bases, there was a span of 11 bases. This CDR3 spans 14 amino acids. Per the germline V gene, CDR1 is LNHDA and CDR2 is SQIVND (reference sequence). In DNA, the CDR3 is TGTGCCAGTAGTATAGATTTGGTCACAGCTGAAGCTTTCTTT. This codes for CASSIDLVTAEAFF.

This clonotype was detected many times. CDR3 sequence reads: CASSQLAGGGYEQYF. The CDR3 nucleotides are TGCGCCAGCAGCCAGTTAGCGGGAGGGGGCTACGAGCAGTACTTC. This chain links TRBV4-1 with TRBJ2-7, with 11 bases aligning to TRBD2. The CDR3 covers 15 residues. With V trimmed by 3 bases and J by 3 bases, 4 bases remained unmatched. Germline V gene lookup returns CDR1 MGHRA and CDR2 YSYEKL.

This clonotype was counted many times. V and J are TRBV6-2 or TRBV6-3 and TRBJ1-5, with unresolved D. Germline V CDR1 and CDR2: MNHEY, SVGEGT. The CDR3 length is 16 residues. Deletions cut 6 bases from V and 1 base from J, with 16 bases between. The CDR3 coding sequence is TGTGCCAGCAGGACGGCCGGGGAGGTCAGCAATCAGCCCCAGCATTTT. This gives the protein CASRTAGEVSNQPQHF.

Only a few counts were recorded for this clonotype. This chain uses TRBV18 with TRBJ1-2, with D possibly matching TRBD1 (5 bases). Trimming cost V 1 base and J 4 bases, with 10 bases left between them. Germline V gives CDR1 KGHSH, CDR2 LQKENI. This CDR3 comprises 14 residues. The CDR3 DNA reads TGTGCCAGCTCACCACAACAAGGGACCTATGGCTACACCTTC. The encoded protein is CASSPQQGTYGYTF.